Following are 27 T cell receptor beta chains from one sample sequenced in a study of T cells in women clearing cervical HPV infection. Clones were sequenced by immunoSEQ multiplex PCR, and TCRdb holds only the in-frame ones, with some missing. In all, the sample yields 45,000 to 55,000 clones. The source material was blood buffy coat. The receptor set was obtained from a woman between 18 and 70 years old with a cervical HPV16 infection that either progressed to CIN3+ or cleared (not recorded which).

To note about this clone: The read comes to an end 3 residues before the CDR3 does, leaving the germline J gene to fill in the end. The chain links TRBV2 to TRBJ2-7; no reliable D call. V was pared by 3 bases and J by 3 bases, with 6 bases between. The CDR3 length is 12 residues. CDR1 and CDR2 (germline): SNHLY, FYNNEI. Incomplete CDR3 DNA: TGTGCCAGCAGTGAGGGCAGCTACGAG. Protein product: CASSEGSYE. The CDR3, in full, reads CASSEGSYEQYF.

In the case of this clone: Read sequence stops 3 residues before the CDR3 end, and the germline J gene provides the missing end. The rearrangement uses TRBV20-1 and TRBJ2-6; D unclear. Per germline, CDR1 DFQATT and CDR2 SNEGSKA (reference sequence). The CDR3 runs 13 residues. V lost 4 bases and J 1 base, leaving 5 bases between the germline ends. CDR3 residues: CSATFSGANVLTF. CDR3 bases read: TGCAGTGCTACATTTTCTGGGGCCAACGTC.

As to this clone: The read terminates 3 residues before the CDR3 end, so the remaining end is supplied by the germline J gene. The V call is TRBV7-8, the J call TRBJ2-7, with no clear D. Between the trimmed V and J ends, which lost 1 base and 0 bases, there was a span of 7 bases. Germline V lookup: CDR1 SGHVS, CDR2 FQNEAQ. CDR3 length: 14 amino acids. CDR3 DNA (partial): TGTGCCAGCAGCTTAGTATCTAGCTCCTACGAG. Translated: CASSLVSSSYE. The whole CDR3 region reads CASSLVSSSYEQYF.

In the case of this clone: Sequencing ends 3 residues short of the CDR3 end; the germline J gene provides the rest. The genes are TRBV2 and TRBJ2-7; 13 nucleotides line up with TRBD2. The CDR3 has 14 amino acids. CDR1 and CDR2 (germline): SNHLY, FYNNEI. V gave up 6 bases and J gave up 4 bases; unmatched junction bases: 3. CDR3: CASRETSGRYEQYF. Incomplete CDR3 DNA: TGTGCCAGCAGGGAGACTAGCGGGAGGTACGAG.

With regard to this clone: The CDR3 goes on 3 residues after the read ends, and that part is filled in from the germline J gene. V is TRBV18 and J is TRBJ1-5; TRBD1 matches 12 bases. V lost 2 bases and J lost 6; bases outside the gene matches: 5. This CDR3 has 16 amino acids. Germline CDR1 KGHSH, CDR2 LQKENI. The CDR3 loop is CASSPFGTGGLQPQHF. CDR3 bases read: TGTGCCAGCTCACCATTTGGGACAGGGGGCCTTCAGCCC.

About this clone itself: The CDR3 goes on 3 residues after the read ends, and that part is filled in from the germline J gene. The V gene is TRBV20-1, the J gene TRBJ1-2, with 8 positions matching TRBD1. V lost 8 bases to trimming and J lost 0 bases; unmatched junction nucleotides: 11. There are 15 residues in the CDR3. The germline V gene encodes CDR1 DFQATT and CDR2 SNEGSKA (reference sequence). CDR3 loop: CSTTPGQGPNYGYTF. The CDR3 DNA, read in part, is TGCAGTACCACGCCCGGACAGGGACCTAACTATGGC.

Worth noting for this clone: The read stops 3 residues short of the end of the CDR3; the missing end is completed from the germline J gene. V usage is TRBV29-1 and J usage is TRBJ1-3; D is possibly TRBD1 (5 bases). Trimming pared 4 bases from V and 1 base from J, leaving 5 bases between. The germline V gene has CDR1 SQVTM and CDR2 ANQGSEA. The CDR3 is 12 residues long. CDR3 amino acids: CSVAGSGNTIYF. The DNA read from the CDR3 is TGCAGCGTTGCAGGGTCTGGAAACACC.

The CDR3 sequence: CASSSQGPSLEQYF. The DNA read from the CDR3 is TGTGCCAGCAGCTCCCAGGGCCCCTCTCTCGAG. V and J are TRBV7-2 and TRBJ2-7; D perhaps matches TRBD1 (5 bases). The CDR3 end is not reached by the read, which stops 3 residues before it; the germline J gene fills it in. The length of the CDR3 is 14 residues. V shed 4 bases and J shed 6 bases, with 16 bases lying between them. Per the germline V gene, CDR1 is SGHTA and CDR2 is FQGNSA.

About this clone itself: The read terminates 3 residues before the CDR3 end, so the remaining end is supplied by the germline J gene. The chain links TRBV11-2 to TRBJ2-1; D may be TRBD2 (5 bases). Per germline, CDR1 SGHAT and CDR2 FQNNGV. Between the trimmed V and J ends, which lost 1 base and 9 bases, there was a span of 10 bases. This CDR3 contains 13 residues. The DNA read from the CDR3 is TGTGCCAGCAGCTTAGTAGGGAGCGGTGAG. This codes for CASSLVGSGE. From start to end, the CDR3 is CASSLVGSGEQFF.

Turning to this clone: The read gets to within 3 residues of the CDR3 end, and the germline J gene fills in the rest. The chain is built from TRBV29-1 and TRBJ1-4; 7 bases line up with TRBD1. The CDR3 runs to 14 residues. The ends lost 4 bases at V and 6 bases at J; junction bases unmatched: 8. The V gene's germline CDR1 is SQVTM and CDR2 ANQGSEA. The CDR3 DNA, read in part, is TGCAGCGTTGGGACGACAGGGACAGATGAAAAA. Protein: CSVGTTGTDEK. The entire CDR3 protein reads CSVGTTGTDEKLFF.

CDR3: CSARGQNLLAKNIQYF. CDR3 bases read: TGCAGTGCTAGAGGACAAAATTTACTAGCCAAAAACATT. The chain carries TRBV20-1 and TRBJ2-4; no reliable D call. The read terminates 3 residues ahead of where the CDR3 ends, so the germline J gene completes it. Per the germline V gene, CDR1 is DFQATT and CDR2 is SNEGSKA (reference sequence). The CDR3 length is 16 residues. V was shortened by 1 base and J by 0 bases, with 13 bases between the two germline ends.

Of note for this clone: The read comes to an end 3 residues before the CDR3 does, leaving the germline J gene to fill in the end. The chain uses TRBV2 and TRBJ1-1; D remains unclear. The CDR3 has 16 residues. The germline V gene has CDR1 SNHLY and CDR2 FYNNEI. V dropped 4 bases and J dropped 0 bases, with 15 bases sitting between them. The CDR3 loop is CASSVGPQIMNTEAFF. Incomplete CDR3 DNA: TGTGCCAGCAGTGTGGGCCCTCAGATCATGAACACTGAA.

Of note for this clone: The read terminates 3 residues ahead of where the CDR3 ends, so the germline J gene completes it. This chain joins TRBV7-8 and TRBJ1-5; perhaps TRBD1 as D (5 bases). This CDR3 is 15 amino acids long. The V and J ends lost 4 bases and 0 bases respectively, with 10 bases between them. The germline CDR1 and CDR2 sequences are SGHVS and FQNEAQ. CDR3 amino acids: CASSYADNSNQPQHF. The DNA read from the CDR3 is TGTGCCAGCAGCTACGCGGACAATAGCAATCAGCCC.

As for this clone: The CDR3 end is not reached by the read, which stops 3 residues before it; the germline J gene fills it in. The chain recombines TRBV5-1 with TRBJ2-7; 7 nucleotides align to TRBD1. In germline, CDR1 is SGHRS, CDR2 YFSETQ. This CDR3 is built from 13 residues. V shed 3 bases and J 3 bases; nucleotides not matched to a gene: 3. The sequenced part of the CDR3 DNA is TGCGCCAGCAGCTCGACAGGGTACTACGAG. Its translation is CASSSTGYYE. The whole CDR3 sequence is CASSSTGYYEQYF.

Remarks on this clone: The germline gene is not matched at one end of the junction; a read error may be the cause. The CDR3 here is CASSQDYGAEAFF. Incomplete CDR3 DNA: TGCGCCAGCAGCCAAGACTACGGGGCTGAA. The chain employs TRBV4-2 and TRBJ1-1; the D is unclear. The CDR3 end falls 3 residues outside the read, so it is completed with the germline J gene. This CDR3 is built from 13 residues. Germline V gene lookup returns CDR1 LGHNA and CDR2 YNFKEQ.

Regarding this clone: The read terminates 3 residues ahead of where the CDR3 ends, so the germline J gene completes it. The rearrangement uses TRBV5-1 and TRBJ1-2; TRBD1 is a possible D gene (5 bases). In germline, CDR1 is SGHRS, CDR2 YFSETQ. Trimming cost V 4 bases and J 7 bases, with 14 bases left between them. This CDR3 contains 13 residues. The CDR3 is CASSPGGLGGYTF. CDR3 DNA, as far as it was read: TGCGCCAGCAGCCCGGGGGGGTTAGGTGGC.

With regard to this clone: The read ends 3 residues before the CDR3 terminus; that terminus is restored from the germline J gene. This chain connects TRBV11-2 to TRBJ2-7; D is ambiguous. From germline, CDR1 is SGHAT and CDR2 FQNNGV. V was trimmed by 0 bases and J by 2 bases, leaving 8 bases between them. This CDR3 region has 14 residues. CDR3 loop: CASSLDTRAYEQYF. The part of the CDR3 DNA that was read is TGTGCCAGCAGCTTAGATACCAGAGCCTACGAG.

As to this clone: The CDR3 goes on 3 residues after the read ends, and that part is filled in from the germline J gene. J is TRBJ2-1 and V is TRBV20-1; no firm D call. Germline CDR1 reads DFQATT; CDR2 reads SNEGSKA (reference sequence). Trimming cost V 2 bases and J 6 bases, with 11 bases left between them. The CDR3 sequence is 13 residues long. CDR3 amino acids: CSARMARLNEQFF. CDR3 DNA, as far as it was read: TGCAGTGCTAGAATGGCTAGACTCAATGAG.

Comments on this clone: The DNA ends 3 residues before the CDR3 does, and the rest of the CDR3 is filled in from the germline J gene. The chain combines TRBV5-1 with TRBJ2-3; D is ambiguous. This CDR3 region has 13 residues. V lost 4 bases to trimming and J lost 4 bases, with 10 bases between them. Looked up from germline, CDR1 is SGHRS and CDR2 is YFSETQ. The sequenced CDR3 bases are TGCGCCAGCAGCCTCCACCGGTCAGATACG. It yields the protein CASSLHRSDT. The whole CDR3 sequence reads CASSLHRSDTQYF.

A word on this clone: Read coverage stops 3 residues before the CDR3 terminus; the germline J gene supplies the remainder. The chain is built from TRBV30 and TRBJ2-2; D possibly corresponds to TRBD1 (5 bases). The length of the CDR3 is 16 residues. Trimming cost V 0 bases and J 3 bases, with 14 bases left between them. Per germline, CDR1 GTSNPN and CDR2 SVGIG (reference sequence). The part of the CDR3 DNA that was read is TGTGCCTGGAGTGTAGGTTGGACATCGTACACCGGGGAG. It specifies CAWSVGWTSYTGE. The whole CDR3 protein is CAWSVGWTSYTGELFF.

As for this clone: From the germline J gene comes the end of the CDR3, since the read stops 3 residues before it. The chain has TRBV20-1 and TRBJ1-5; D gene uncertain. The CDR3 has 14 residues. Trimming cost V 3 bases and J 1 base, with 10 bases left between them. From germline, CDR1 is DFQATT and CDR2 SNEGSKA (reference sequence). The CDR3 bases that were read are TGCAGTGCTAGTTCTCACAACAGCAATCAGCCC. Translating it yields CSASSHNSNQP. The CDR3 as a whole reads CSASSHNSNQPQHF.

The CDR3 bases that were read are TGTGCCAGCAGTCCTAAGGGGTCCGGGGAG. Its protein is CASSPKGSGE. From start to end, the CDR3 is CASSPKGSGELFF. The chain uses TRBV7-7 and TRBJ2-2; D is perhaps TRBD1 (5 bases). The DNA ends 3 residues before the CDR3 does, and the rest of the CDR3 is filled in from the germline J gene. In germline, CDR1 is SSHAT, CDR2 FNYEAQ (reference sequence). V dropped 6 bases and J dropped 6 bases, with 11 bases sitting between them. The CDR3 sequence is 13 residues long.

Worth noting for this clone: The observed sequence ends 3 residues before the CDR3 terminus, with the missing tail filled in from the germline J gene. The genes are TRBV5-4 and TRBJ2-3; 7 bases are shared with TRBD1. CDR1 is SGHNT and CDR2 is YYREEE in the germline V gene (reference sequence). The V and J ends lost 4 bases and 5 bases, in that order; junction bases with no gene match: 13. This CDR3 contains 16 residues. CDR3 residues: CASSAQGDSTRDTQYF. The sequenced CDR3 bases are TGTGCCAGCAGCGCTCAGGGGGACAGCACACGAGATACG. Combining the CDR3 with reference TRBV5-4 and TRBJ2-3 gives the whole variable domain ETGVTQSPTHLIKTRGQQVTLRCSSQSGHNTVSWYQQALGQGPQFIFQYYREEENGRGNFPPRFSGLQFPNYSSELNVNALELDDSALYLCASSAQGDSTRDTQYFGPGTRLTVL.

CDR3 in amino acids: CAWSDFSGSKTKNIQYF. The CDR3 DNA, read in part, is TGTGCCTGGAGTGATTTTAGCGGGAGTAAAACCAAAAACATT. The gene calls are TRBV30 and TRBJ2-4; 9 positions agree with TRBD2. The CDR3 end falls 3 residues outside the read, so it is completed with the germline J gene. CDR1 GTSNPN and CDR2 SVGIG come from the germline V gene (reference sequence). The CDR3 runs 17 residues. The ends lost 1 base at V and 2 bases at J; junction bases unmatched: 9.

As regards this clone: The read terminates 3 residues ahead of where the CDR3 ends, so the germline J gene completes it. This chain links TRBV20-1 with TRBJ2-4; D gene ambiguous. The CDR3 has 11 residues. CDR1 is DFQATT and CDR2 is SNEGSKA in the germline V gene (reference sequence). The CDR3: CSALFKVPQYF. The CDR3 DNA, read in part, is TGCAGTGCTTTATTTAAGGTCCCT.

With regard to this clone: The CDR3 end is not reached by the read, which stops 3 residues before it; the germline J gene fills it in. This rearrangement joins TRBV20-1 to TRBJ2-3, with D maybe TRBD1 (5 bases). Germline CDR1 and CDR2: DFQATT and SNEGSKA (reference sequence). The CDR3 runs to 14 residues. The V end was cut by 2 bases, the J end by 5 bases, with 14 bases between. The covered CDR3 bases are TGCAGTGCTAGAACCCCACCCAGGGAAGATACG. The encoded protein is CSARTPPREDT. The full CDR3 protein is CSARTPPREDTQYF.

The CDR3 protein is CASSLRGDQPQHF. The sequenced CDR3 bases are TGTGCCAGCTCTCTGAGAGGTGATCAGCCC. This chain joins TRBV18 and TRBJ1-5; D ambiguous. The CDR3 goes on 3 residues after the read ends, and that part is filled in from the germline J gene. This CDR3 has 13 residues. Trimming took off 6 bases at V and 5 bases at J, with 11 bases between the two ends. Looked up from germline, CDR1 is KGHSH and CDR2 is LQKENI.